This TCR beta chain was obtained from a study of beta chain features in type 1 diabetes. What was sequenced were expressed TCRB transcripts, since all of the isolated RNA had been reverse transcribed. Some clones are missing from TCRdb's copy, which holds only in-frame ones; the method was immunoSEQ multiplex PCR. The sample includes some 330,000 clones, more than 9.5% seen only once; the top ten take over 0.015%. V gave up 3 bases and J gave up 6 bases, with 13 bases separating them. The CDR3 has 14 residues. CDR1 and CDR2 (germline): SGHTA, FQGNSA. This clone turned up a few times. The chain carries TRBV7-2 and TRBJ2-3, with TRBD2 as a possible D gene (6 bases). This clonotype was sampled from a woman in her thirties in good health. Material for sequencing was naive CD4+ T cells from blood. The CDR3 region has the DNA TGTGCCAGCAGCTTGTCCGGGAGCTTCGATACGCAGTATTTT. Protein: CASSLSGSFDTQYF.